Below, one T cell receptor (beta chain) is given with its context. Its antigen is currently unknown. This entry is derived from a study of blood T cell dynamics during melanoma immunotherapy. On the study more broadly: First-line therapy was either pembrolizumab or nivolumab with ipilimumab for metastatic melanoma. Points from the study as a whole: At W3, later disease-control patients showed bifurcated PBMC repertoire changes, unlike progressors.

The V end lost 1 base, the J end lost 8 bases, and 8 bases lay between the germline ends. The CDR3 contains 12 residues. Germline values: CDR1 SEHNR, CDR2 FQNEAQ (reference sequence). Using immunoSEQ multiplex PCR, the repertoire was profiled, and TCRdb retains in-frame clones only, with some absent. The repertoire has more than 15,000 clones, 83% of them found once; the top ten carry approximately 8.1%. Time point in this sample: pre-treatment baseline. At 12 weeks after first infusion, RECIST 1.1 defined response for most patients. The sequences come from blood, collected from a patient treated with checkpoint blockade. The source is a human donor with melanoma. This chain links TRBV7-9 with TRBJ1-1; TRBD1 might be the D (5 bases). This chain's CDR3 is CASSLVTGEAFF. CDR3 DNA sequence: TGTGCCAGCAGCTTAGTTACAGGAGAAGCTTTCTTT.